The clone carrying this TCR beta chain was counted at least ten times. This entry is derived from a study of blood T cell repertoires in COVID-19. About the research overall: Spain, Italy and the United States supplied samples that represented acute and convalescent COVID-19. Sources were T cells, B-cell-depleted T cells, or PBMCs; the material itself was cDNA or gDNA.

As originally analysed: For nucleated cells, counts were estimated from reference gene primer amplification. TCRdb's table, derived via immunoSEQ multiplex PCR, lists solely in-frame clones and lacks some. V, J and clone size are taken as reported in that table, and D and trimming were inferred from the DNA itself. The sample lists some 120,000 clones; 85% to 90% were seen once. CDR1 and CDR2 from the germline V gene are MNHEY and SVGAGI. V trimming: 4 bases; J trimming: 9 bases; junction bases outside the gene matches: 6. This CDR3 spans 14 amino acids. The source of this sequence is a man aged 80 or over with active or convalescent COVID-19. The material sequenced was peripheral blood. The chain carries TRBV6-5 and TRBJ1-6; 7 bases line up with TRBD1. This chain's CDR3 is CASSLGQESSPLHF. In nucleotides, the CDR3 is TGTGCCAGCAGTTTAGGACAGGAAAGTTCACCCCTCCACTTT.